The T cell receptor beta chain described here comes from a study of OX40 agonist ivuxolimab in advanced cancers. Clones were read by immunoSEQ multiplex PCR, and TCRdb kept only the in-frame ones, dropping some. The sample consists of 96,000 or so clones, more than 80% of them appearing once. The CDR3 is made up of 16 amino acids. Trimming stripped 3 bases from V and 4 bases from J, with 18 bases between. The germline gives CDR1 MGHRA, CDR2 YSYEKL. The chain employs TRBV4-1 and TRBJ1-1; no clear D gene. The receptor was isolated from an adult with an advanced solid tumor such as melanoma, head and neck, liver or kidney cancer. Sequences were derived from CD4+ or CD8+ T cells sorted from blood, sampled in a trial of the OX40 agonist ivuxolimab. This chain's CDR3 is CASSQSSGVRITEAFF. The CDR3 DNA reads as TGCGCCAGCAGCCAGTCATCCGGGGTTCGGATCACTGAAGCTTTCTTT.